This T cell receptor beta chain came from a study of ipilimumab plus nivolumab after autologous stem cell transplantation. Whole-study context: A median of about 8 nivolumab and 5 or 6 ipilimumab doses were given.

Ipilimumab, 1 mg/kg, started 14 to 28 days after autologous transplant. Patients got 3 mg/kg IV nivolumab weeks 1, 4, 7, 10, then biweekly through week 26. The CDR3 loop spans 13 amino acids. Trimming removed 9 bases at V and 0 bases at J, with 6 bases between. Germline values: CDR1 MNHGY, CDR2 SAAAGT. The sample holds a few counts of this clone. TCRdb's copy holds only in-frame clones and misses some; the assay was immunoSEQ multiplex PCR. The table records some 22,000 clones, around 80% of them present only once. This sequence joins TRBV6-8 and TRBJ1-6; D is ambiguous. The TCR was taken from a male donor with diffuse large B-cell lymphoma. Sequencing was performed on PBMCs, taken in a trial of ipilimumab plus nivolumab as post-transplant consolidation. The CDR3 coding sequence is TGTGCCAGTTCTGGCTCCTATAATTCACCCCTCCACTTT. This gives the protein CASSGSYNSPLHF.